What follows describes a single T cell receptor (beta chain). The data belong to a study of CD8 T cells in ankylosing spondylitis. This CDR3 has 17 amino acids. Germline V gene sequence: CDR1 SGHAT, CDR2 FQNNGV. J gave up 3 bases and V 0 bases, and 7 bases lay outside the gene matches. Molecular-barcoded quantitative 5'-RACE produced these TCR beta libraries. TCRdb reprocessed the 5' RACE reads with MiXCR, giving one entry per CDR3 protein. The table lists fewer than 250,000 distinct CDR3 sequences, approximately 10% of them singletons. The rearrangement uses TRBV11-2 and TRBJ2-7, with 11 nucleotides matching TRBD2. The specimen sequenced was blood, either unsorted or a sorted T cell fraction (not recorded which). The TCR originated in a male donor with ankylosing spondylitis or in good health (not recorded which). CDR3 sequence: CASSLDPTSGTFYEQYF. The CDR3 region has the DNA TGTGCCAGCAGCTTAGATCCGACTAGCGGGACCTTCTACGAGCAGTACTTC. Together with reference TRBV11-2 and TRBJ2-7, the CDR3 gives the full variable domain: EAGVAQSPRYKIIEKRQSVAFWCNPISGHATLYWYQQILGQGPKLLIQFQNNGVVDDSQLPKDRFSAERLKGVDSTLKIQPAKLEDSAVYLCASSLDPTSGTFYEQYFGPGTRLTVT.